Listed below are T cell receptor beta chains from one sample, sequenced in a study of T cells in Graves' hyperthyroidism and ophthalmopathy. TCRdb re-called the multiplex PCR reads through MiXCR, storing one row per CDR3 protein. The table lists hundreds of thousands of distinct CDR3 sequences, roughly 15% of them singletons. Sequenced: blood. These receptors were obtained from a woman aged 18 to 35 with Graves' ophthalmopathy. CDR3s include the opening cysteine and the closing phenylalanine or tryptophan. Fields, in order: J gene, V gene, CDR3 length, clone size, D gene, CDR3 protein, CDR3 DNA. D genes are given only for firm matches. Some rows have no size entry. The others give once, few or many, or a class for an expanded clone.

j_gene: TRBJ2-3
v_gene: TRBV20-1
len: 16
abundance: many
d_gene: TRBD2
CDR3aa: CSATARLAGGTDTQYF
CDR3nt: TGCAGTGCAACCGCCCGGCTAGCGGGGGGCACAGATACGCAGTATTTT

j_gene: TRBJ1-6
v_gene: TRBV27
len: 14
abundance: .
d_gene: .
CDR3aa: CASSLSGGRSPLHF
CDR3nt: TGTGCCAGCAGTTTAAGCGGGGGGCGGTCACCCCTCCACTTT

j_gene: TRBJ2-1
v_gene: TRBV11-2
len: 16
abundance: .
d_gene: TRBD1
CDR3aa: CASSHPQGEPYNEQFF
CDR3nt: TGTGCCAGCAGCCACCCCCAGGGGGAGCCCTACAATGAGCAGTTCTTC

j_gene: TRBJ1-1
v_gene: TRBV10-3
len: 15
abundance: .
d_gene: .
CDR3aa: CAISARSGGNTEAFF
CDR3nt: TGTGCCATCAGTGCACGTTCGGGGGGGAACACTGAAGCTTTCTTT

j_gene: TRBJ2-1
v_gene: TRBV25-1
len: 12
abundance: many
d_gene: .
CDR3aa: CASSDFGPEQFF
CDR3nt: TGTGCCAGCAGTGATTTCGGCCCCGAGCAGTTCTTC

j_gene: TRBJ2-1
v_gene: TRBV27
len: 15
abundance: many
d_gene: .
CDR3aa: CASAGGSAGYNEQFF
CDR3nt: TGTGCCAGCGCCGGGGGTAGCGCGGGCTACAATGAGCAGTTCTTC

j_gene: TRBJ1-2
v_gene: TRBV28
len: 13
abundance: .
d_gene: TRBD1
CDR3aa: CASSSLGTGGYTF
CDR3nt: TGTGCCAGCAGTTCTCTCGGGACAGGTGGCTACACCTTC

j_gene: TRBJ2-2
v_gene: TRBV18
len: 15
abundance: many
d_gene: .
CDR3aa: CASSPPYGDTGELFF
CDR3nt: TGTGCCAGCTCACCACCGTACGGGGACACCGGGGAGCTGTTTTTT

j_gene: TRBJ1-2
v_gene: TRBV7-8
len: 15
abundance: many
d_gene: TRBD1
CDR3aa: CASSSARGSGYGYTF
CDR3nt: TGTGCCAGCAGCTCAGCCAGGGGGTCTGGCTATGGCTACACCTTC

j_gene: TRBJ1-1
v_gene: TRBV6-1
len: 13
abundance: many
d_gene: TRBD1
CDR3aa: CASSSTGVTEAFF
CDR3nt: TGTGCCAGCAGTTCGACAGGGGTTACTGAAGCTTTCTTT

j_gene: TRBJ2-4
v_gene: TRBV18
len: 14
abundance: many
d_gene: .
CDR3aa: CASSPEESLGIQYF
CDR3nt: TGTGCCAGCTCACCCGAAGAGAGCCTAGGAATTCAGTACTTC

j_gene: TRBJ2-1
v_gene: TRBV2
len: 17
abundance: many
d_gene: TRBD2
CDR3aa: CASILGLGAGVNNEQFF
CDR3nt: TGTGCCAGCATCCTCGGCCTAGGAGCGGGAGTAAACAATGAGCAGTTCTTC

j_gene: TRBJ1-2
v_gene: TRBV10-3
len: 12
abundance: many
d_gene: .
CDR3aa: CAISGFGSGYTF
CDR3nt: TGTGCCATCAGTGGGTTTGGGTCCGGCTACACCTTC